The 12 T cell receptor beta chains below were found in one sample sequenced in a study of tumor-infiltrating lymphocytes in primary liver carcinoma. A constant-region primer served to make TCR beta cDNA from roughly 480 ng total RNA. Sequencing libraries for TCR beta derived from three nested multiplex PCR rounds that used slightly modified ARM-PCR. Use of TRBV1-TRBV30 forward primers with a C-beta reverse primer characterized the first two PCR rounds, which lasted roughly 11 cycles each. TCRdb called the multiplex PCR reads again in MiXCR, with one record for every CDR3 protein. The table records approximately 210,000 distinct CDR3 sequences, roughly two thirds of them present only once. Unsorted whole blood yielded the blood RNA, and germline DNA was also extracted. The sample consisted of peripheral blood. The source is a woman in her fifties or sixties with primary liver carcinoma and hepatitis B virus infection.

Of note for this clonotype: This sequence may be a read error, since a much larger clone differs from it by one base. This rearrangement joins TRBV12-5 to TRBJ2-1, with 9 positions matching TRBD2. CDR3 length equals 15 residues. CDR1 is LGHNT and CDR2 is FRNRAP in the germline V gene. The CDR3 DNA sequence: TGTGCCAGCAGTGCTCCCTGTAGCGGGAGTGGTAAGCAGTTCTTC. Its protein product is CASSAPCSGSGKQFF.

V gene TRBV28 combines with J gene TRBJ2-7, with 10 bases fitting TRBD1. CDR1 is MDHEN and CDR2 is SYDVKM in the germline V gene. V gave up 2 bases and J gave up 5 bases; unmatched junction bases: 6. The CDR3 is 15 residues long. The CDR3 reads CASSLDRGRFHEQYF. The DNA of the CDR3 is TGTGCCAGCAGTTTAGACAGGGGGCGCTTTCACGAGCAGTACTTC.

For this clonotype: This may arise from a read error, as a much more abundant clone is one base away. The CDR3 end shows no conserved phenylalanine or tryptophan, and so a read error is likely. The V and J genes are TRBV12-3 or TRBV12-4 and TRBJ2-1; 11 bases match TRBD2. V was pared by 8 bases and J by 5 bases, with 2 bases of the junction left unmatched. CDR3 length equals 13 residues. CDR3 nucleotides: TGTGCCAGCGGGACTAGCGGACACAATGAGCAGTTCATC. Residues: CASGTSGHNEQFI.

This clonotype was recorded a few times. The junction and the germline gene differ at one end; a read error may be behind it. The V gene is TRBV7-9, the J gene TRBJ2-1, with D possibly being TRBD2 (6 bases). The CDR3 runs 15 residues. The germline gives CDR1 SEHNR, CDR2 FQNEAQ (reference sequence). The CDR3 nucleotides read TGTGCCAGCAGCATTAGGGTTGCGGGATACAGTGAGCAGTTCTTC. Its protein is CASSIRVAGYSEQFF.

This chain links TRBV5-1 with TRBJ1-2; D not resolved. From germline, CDR1 is SGHRS and CDR2 YFSETQ. V gave up 4 bases and J gave up 5 bases, with 15 bases separating them. CDR3 length: 14 residues. CDR3 nucleotide sequence: TGCGCCAGCAGCCCCGCCTGGACCCGGTATGGCTACACCTTC. It yields the protein CASSPAWTRYGYTF.

As to this clonotype: A much more abundant neighbour one base away suggests this may be a read error. This sequence joins TRBV7-8 and TRBJ2-3; D is ambiguous. The germline V gene has CDR1 SGHVS and CDR2 FQNEAQ. CDR3 length: 16 residues. V gave up 5 bases and J gave up 0 bases, with 15 bases separating them. DNA for the CDR3: TGTGCCAGCAGCCCAGAGGCGGCAGTAAGCACAGATACGCAGTATTTT. Translating gives CASSPEAAVSTDTQYF.

Notes on this clonotype: A read error is possible here, since a much larger clone lies one base away. This chain joins TRBV4-1 and TRBJ1-1, with a weak D call TRBD1 (5 bases). The V gene's germline CDR1 is MGHRA and CDR2 YSYEKL. The CDR3 loop spans 14 amino acids. Trimming removed 3 bases from V and 5 bases from J, with 13 bases in between. This CDR3 is CASSHDTTETEAFF. The CDR3 DNA reads TGCGCCAGCAGCCACGATACGACAGAAACTGAAGCTTTCTTT.

This clonotype was detected many times. V and J are TRBV6-1 and TRBJ2-1; D unresolved. Germline V gene sequence: CDR1 MNHNS, CDR2 SASEGT. This CDR3 contains 12 residues. Trimming stripped 7 bases from V and 7 bases from J, with 11 bases between. Written as DNA, the CDR3 is TGTGCCAGCACCCTCATGGAGAATGAGCAGTTCTTC. Translating gives CASTLMENEQFF.

The CDR3 DNA reads as TGTGCCAGCAGCTCGGGGGGCCGAACCGGGGAGCTGTTTTTT. Translated, it gives CASSSGGRTGELFF. The V call is TRBV5-4, the J call TRBJ2-2; a possible D gene is TRBD2 (7 bases). The ends were cut back, 3 bases at V and 5 bases at J, with 11 bases in the middle. CDR1 is SGHNT and CDR2 is YYREEE in the germline V gene (reference sequence). The CDR3 is made up of 14 amino acids. Full variable domain (missing parts from reference TRBV5-4 and TRBJ2-2): ETGVTQSPTHLIKTRGQQVTLRCSSQSGHNTVSWYQQALGQGPQFIFQYYREEENGRGNFPPRFSGLQFPNYSSELNVNALELDDSALYLCASSSGGRTGELFFGEGSRLTVL.

Turning to this clonotype: At one boundary the junction diverges from the germline segment, which might be a read error. The genes are TRBV2 and TRBJ2-1; 9 nucleotides line up with TRBD2. In germline, CDR1 is SNHLY, CDR2 FYNNEI. The length of the CDR3 is 15 residues. Written as DNA, the CDR3 is TGTGCCAGCATCGCGGGAGGGCCTGGGAACAATCAGCAGTTCTTC. As protein: CASIAGGPGNNQQFF.

In the case of this clonotype: A read error is possible here, since a much larger clone lies one base away. The DNA for the CDR3 is TGTGCCAGCAGTTACCGGGCGGGAGCGGCAGTTACGCAGTATTTT. It encodes CASSYRAGAAVTQYF. V and J are TRBV6-6 and TRBJ2-3, with 7 bases that match TRBD2. The CDR3 extends over 15 amino acids. Per the germline V gene, CDR1 is MNHNY and CDR2 is SVGAGI (reference sequence). With V trimmed by 2 bases and J by 8 bases, 10 bases remained unmatched.

Worth noting for this clonotype: The conserved final phenylalanine or tryptophan is absent from the CDR3, which likely points to a read error. The chain has TRBV11-3 and TRBJ2-2, with 8 bases that match TRBD2. The CDR3 contains 15 residues. Germline V gene lookup returns CDR1 SGHNT and CDR2 YENEEA. DNA for the CDR3: TGTACCAGCAACGTAGCGGGAAGGGGGTCCGGGGAGCTGTTTTGT. Translated: CTSNVAGRGSGELFC.